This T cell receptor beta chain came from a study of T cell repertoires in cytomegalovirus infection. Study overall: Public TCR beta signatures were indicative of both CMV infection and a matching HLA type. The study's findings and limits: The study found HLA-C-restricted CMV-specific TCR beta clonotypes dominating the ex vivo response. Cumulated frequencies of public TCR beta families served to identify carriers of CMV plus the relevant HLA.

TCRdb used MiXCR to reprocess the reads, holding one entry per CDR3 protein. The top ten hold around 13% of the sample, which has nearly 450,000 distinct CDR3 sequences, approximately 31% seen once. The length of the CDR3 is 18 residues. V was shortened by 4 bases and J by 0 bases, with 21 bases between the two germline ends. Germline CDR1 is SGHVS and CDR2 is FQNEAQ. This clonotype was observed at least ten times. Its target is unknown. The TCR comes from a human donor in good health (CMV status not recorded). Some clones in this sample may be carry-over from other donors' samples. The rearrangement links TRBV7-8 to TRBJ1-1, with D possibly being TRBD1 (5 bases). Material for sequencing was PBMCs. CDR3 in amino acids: CASSSIWGQITMNTEAFF. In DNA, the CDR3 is TGTGCCAGCAGCTCTATATGGGGCCAAATTACTATGAACACTGAAGCTTTCTTT.